These T cell receptor beta chains were read from a single sample in a study of blood T cells in healthy people across ages. TCRdb passed the 5' RACE reads through MiXCR, listing each CDR3 protein once. The table includes 700,000 to 850,000 distinct CDR3 sequences, 40% to 65% detected once. The sequenced sample was blood. These receptors all stem from an elderly man in good health. Both conserved end residues are trimmed from each CDR3. Not all rows give a size; the values are once, few, many and, for expanded clones, a class.

J gene: TRBJ2-7; V gene: TRBV20-1; clone size: many; CDR3 protein: SARDRDRSSYEQY
J gene: TRBJ2-1; V gene: TRBV5-1; clone size: NA; CDR3 protein: ASILGLAGGNEQF
J gene: TRBJ2-1; V gene: TRBV5-1; clone size: few; CDR3 protein: ASSLRVASGTQGYEQF
J gene: TRBJ2-3; V gene: TRBV7-3; clone size: few; CDR3 protein: ASSPTSDADTQY
J gene: TRBJ2-7; V gene: TRBV9; clone size: few; CDR3 protein: ASSAGAAGAPYEQY
J gene: TRBJ2-1; V gene: TRBV24-1; clone size: NA; CDR3 protein: ATRTSGSYNEQF
J gene: TRBJ2-7; V gene: TRBV28; clone size: few; CDR3 protein: ASKPQSQGSYEQY
J gene: TRBJ1-2; V gene: TRBV10-3; clone size: NA; CDR3 protein: AISESGARYGYT
J gene: TRBJ2-7; V gene: TRBV3-1; clone size: NA; CDR3 protein: ASSQGGTVAYEQY
J gene: TRBJ2-3; V gene: TRBV7-2; clone size: NA; CDR3 protein: ASSLVQEQYAY
J gene: TRBJ2-1; V gene: TRBV27; clone size: NA; CDR3 protein: ASSLSLGAPHEQF
J gene: TRBJ1-6; V gene: TRBV6-5; clone size: NA; CDR3 protein: ASSGQASPLH
J gene: TRBJ2-7; V gene: TRBV10-3; clone size: few; CDR3 protein: AIRDLAGAYEQY
J gene: TRBJ2-1; V gene: TRBV6-4; clone size: once; CDR3 protein: ASSEGGRRNEQF
J gene: TRBJ2-6; V gene: TRBV10-3; clone size: NA; CDR3 protein: AISEGPSGANVLT
J gene: TRBJ2-1; V gene: TRBV7-3; clone size: once; CDR3 protein: ASSSAPRVSYNEQF
J gene: TRBJ2-1; V gene: TRBV6-1; clone size: NA; CDR3 protein: ASSEWAGEQF
J gene: TRBJ2-1; V gene: TRBV27; clone size: NA; CDR3 protein: ASKRTIGEQF
J gene: TRBJ1-2; V gene: TRBV20-1; clone size: NA; CDR3 protein: SAADIQGLVYGYT
J gene: TRBJ1-2; V gene: TRBV6-1; clone size: NA; CDR3 protein: ASSEVAASYGYT
J gene: TRBJ2-7; V gene: TRBV7-6; clone size: NA; CDR3 protein: ASSLAQGSPYEQY
J gene: TRBJ2-7; V gene: TRBV15; clone size: few; CDR3 protein: ATSRDGGAYEQY
J gene: TRBJ2-3; V gene: TRBV20-1; clone size: few; CDR3 protein: SASLAGVEHRYAY
J gene: TRBJ2-7; V gene: TRBV11-1; clone size: NA; CDR3 protein: ASSFAGLAGDTNEQY
J gene: TRBJ2-4; V gene: TRBV9; clone size: few; CDR3 protein: ASSPPGPGTKNIQY
J gene: TRBJ1-6; V gene: TRBV7-8; clone size: NA; CDR3 protein: ASSLFPDRGRYNSPLH
J gene: TRBJ2-6; V gene: TRBV4-1; clone size: many; CDR3 protein: ASSPLPGSGANVLT
J gene: TRBJ2-1; V gene: TRBV10-3; clone size: NA; CDR3 protein: AISGTYNEQF
J gene: TRBJ1-6; V gene: TRBV10-3; clone size: NA; CDR3 protein: AISESEGATNSPLH
J gene: TRBJ2-7; V gene: TRBV13; clone size: NA; CDR3 protein: ASSPQDAGSYEQY
J gene: TRBJ2-1; V gene: TRBV3-1; clone size: NA; CDR3 protein: ASSLRMVAGDNEQF
J gene: TRBJ1-2; V gene: TRBV20-1; clone size: NA; CDR3 protein: SAAGQGANYGYT
J gene: TRBJ1-2; V gene: TRBV28; clone size: few; CDR3 protein: ASLDGPYGYT
J gene: TRBJ2-3; V gene: TRBV11-2; clone size: NA; CDR3 protein: ASSSIGLDTDTQY
J gene: TRBJ2-1; V gene: TRBV5-6; clone size: NA; CDR3 protein: ASSSDSQIANEQF
J gene: TRBJ1-5; V gene: TRBV12-3/TRBV12-4; clone size: NA; CDR3 protein: ASSLRPGQNQPQH
J gene: TRBJ2-1; V gene: TRBV5-5; clone size: NA; CDR3 protein: ASSLAASYNEQF
J gene: TRBJ2-4; V gene: TRBV7-2; clone size: NA; CDR3 protein: ASSPTAGGNIQY
J gene: TRBJ2-7; V gene: TRBV6-6; clone size: NA; CDR3 protein: ASRVGTPSYEQY
J gene: TRBJ2-1; V gene: TRBV20-1; clone size: few; CDR3 protein: SARPWGRDYNEQF
J gene: TRBJ1-2; V gene: TRBV3-1; clone size: few; CDR3 protein: ASSQGRAIGGYT
J gene: TRBJ2-2; V gene: TRBV7-9; clone size: NA; CDR3 protein: ASSSGGQLNTGELF
J gene: TRBJ2-7; V gene: TRBV9; clone size: NA; CDR3 protein: ASSEGGLVNEQY
J gene: TRBJ1-6; V gene: TRBV11-1; clone size: NA; CDR3 protein: ASSFQDRGDRPLH
J gene: TRBJ2-7; V gene: TRBV3-1; clone size: NA; CDR3 protein: ASSPNPLGHEQY
J gene: TRBJ2-5; V gene: TRBV3-1; clone size: once; CDR3 protein: ASSHNGGSNEQY
J gene: TRBJ1-2; V gene: TRBV25-1; clone size: few; CDR3 protein: ASTFGRQGYT
J gene: TRBJ1-1; V gene: TRBV21-1; clone size: NA; CDR3 protein: ASSKARGHLNTEAF
J gene: TRBJ2-5; V gene: TRBV6-1; clone size: few; CDR3 protein: ASSWGQQETQY
J gene: TRBJ2-7; V gene: TRBV7-2; clone size: NA; CDR3 protein: ASSPSGTNYEQY
J gene: TRBJ2-1; V gene: TRBV20-1; clone size: NA; CDR3 protein: SAPGTSYNEQF
J gene: TRBJ2-7; V gene: TRBV7-9; clone size: few; CDR3 protein: ASSSSAVPVGSAYEQY
J gene: TRBJ2-3; V gene: TRBV20-1; clone size: few; CDR3 protein: SASVQGSGSGGDRYAY
J gene: TRBJ2-3; V gene: TRBV2; clone size: NA; CDR3 protein: ASSERETTDTQY
J gene: TRBJ2-5; V gene: TRBV7-9; clone size: NA; CDR3 protein: ASTHPFNRGDVETQY
J gene: TRBJ1-1; V gene: TRBV7-2; clone size: NA; CDR3 protein: ASSPWSAGRWTEAF
J gene: TRBJ1-5; V gene: TRBV20-1; clone size: NA; CDR3 protein: RASRGNQPQH
J gene: TRBJ1-2; V gene: TRBV2; clone size: NA; CDR3 protein: ASSEETLLRSYT